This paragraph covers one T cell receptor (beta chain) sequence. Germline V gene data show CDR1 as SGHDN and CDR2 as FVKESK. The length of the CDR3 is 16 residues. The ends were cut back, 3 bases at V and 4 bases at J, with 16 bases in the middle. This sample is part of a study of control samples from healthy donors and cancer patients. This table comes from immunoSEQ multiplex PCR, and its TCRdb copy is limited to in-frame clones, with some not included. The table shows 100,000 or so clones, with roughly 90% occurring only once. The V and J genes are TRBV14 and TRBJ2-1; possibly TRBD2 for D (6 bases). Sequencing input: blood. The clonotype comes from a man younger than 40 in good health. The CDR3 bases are TGTGCCAGCAGCCAGGTCCTAGCGAACACTTACAATGAGCAGTTCTTC. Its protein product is CASSQVLANTYNEQFF.